This passage covers 19 T cell receptor beta chains from one sample sequenced in a study of OX40 agonist ivuxolimab in advanced cancers. Library generation was performed with the immunoSEQ multiplex PCR assay. What TCRdb holds here is the immuneACCESS table cut down to in-frame rearrangements. Part of the clones is not present; checked against another copy, under half of the missing clones reflect an unresolved V gene, and the others are unexplained. This sample has fewer than 45,000 clones in its table, and roughly nine tenths of those were observed once. The top ten clones comprise 0.45% to 0.6% of the sample. The sequencing here drew on CD4+ or CD8+ T cells sorted from blood, taken in a trial of the OX40 agonist ivuxolimab. These TCRs come from an adult with an advanced solid tumor such as melanoma, head and neck, liver or kidney cancer.

This chain connects TRBV13 to TRBJ2-3; D unresolved. V was clipped by 3 bases and J by 2 bases, with 3 bases between them. This CDR3 region has 12 residues. CDR1 is PRHDT, CDR2 FYEKMQ, per germline (reference sequence). This CDR3 reads CASSLDTDTQYF. The DNA for the CDR3 is TGTGCCAGCAGCTTGGACACAGATACGCAGTATTTT.

V usage is TRBV5-4 and J usage is TRBJ1-2; unclear D gene. The germline CDR1 and CDR2 sequences are SGHNT and YYREEE (reference sequence). The CDR3 contains 13 residues. Trimming stripped 2 bases from V and 2 bases from J, with 7 bases between. The CDR3 DNA sequence: TGTGCCAGCAGCTTCGGTCAGAACTATGGCTACACCTTC. Amino acid sequence: CASSFGQNYGYTF. The entire variable domain, with the rest obtained from reference TRBV5-4 and TRBJ1-2, is as follows: ETGVTQSPTHLIKTRGQQVTLRCSSQSGHNTVSWYQQALGQGPQFIFQYYREEENGRGNFPPRFSGLQFPNYSSELNVNALELDDSALYLCASSFGQNYGYTFGSGTRLTVV.

The V and J genes are TRBV11-2 and TRBJ2-3; D is undetermined. CDR1 and CDR2 (germline): SGHAT, FQNNGV. Trimming left V 0 bases short and J 2 bases short, with 9 bases between. The CDR3 has 15 amino acids. The CDR3 protein is CASSLDSYYTDTQYF. As DNA, the CDR3 is TGTGCCAGCAGCTTAGATTCCTATTACACAGATACGCAGTATTTT. The full variable domain, rest sourced from reference TRBV11-2 and TRBJ2-3, is EAGVAQSPRYKIIEKRQSVAFWCNPISGHATLYWYQQILGQGPKLLIQFQNNGVVDDSQLPKDRFSAERLKGVDSTLKIQPAKLEDSAVYLCASSLDSYYTDTQYFGPGTRLTVL.

V and J are TRBV19 and TRBJ1-1; 8 nucleotides line up with TRBD1. Germline values: CDR1 LNHDA, CDR2 SQIVND (reference sequence). The CDR3 loop spans 15 amino acids. The V and J ends lost 3 bases and 1 base, in that order; junction bases with no gene match: 4. The CDR3 region is CASSIPGGSNTEAFF. The CDR3 nucleotides are TGTGCCAGTAGTATCCCAGGGGGCTCGAACACTGAAGCTTTCTTT.

In its sample, this clone was seen once. The chain recombines TRBV6-6 with TRBJ1-1; D remains ambiguous. Germline CDR1 is MNHNY and CDR2 is SVGAGI (reference sequence). V was shortened by 2 bases and J by 2 bases, with 15 bases between the two germline ends. The CDR3 runs 16 residues. Here the CDR3 DNA reads TGTGCCAGCAGTTACCCTCGGGGTTGGGGTAACACTGAAGCTTTCTTT. Translating it yields CASSYPRGWGNTEAFF.

This clone was detected only once. V usage is TRBV9 and J usage is TRBJ2-3; D possibly uses TRBD1 or TRBD2 (6 bases each). Trimming pared 6 bases from V and 3 bases from J, leaving 17 bases between. The CDR3 totals 15 residues. CDR1 SGDLS and CDR2 YYNGEE come from the germline V gene. The CDR3 nucleotides are TGTGCCAGCACCCCCTTAGGAGGGGGAACAGATACGCAGTATTTT. This sequence encodes CASTPLGGGTDTQYF. Drawing the rest from reference TRBV9 and TRBJ2-3, the complete variable domain is DSGVTQTPKHLITATGQRVTLRCSPRSGDLSVYWYQQSLDQGLQFLIQYYNGEERAKGNILERFSAQQFPDLHSELNLSSLELGDSALYFCASTPLGGGTDTQYFGPGTRLTVL.

The chain links TRBV7-3 to TRBJ1-1, with D tentatively TRBD1 (6 bases). The CDR3 spans 15 residues. Germline CDR1 is SGHTA and CDR2 is FQGTGA. Between the trimmed V and J ends, which lost 3 bases and 2 bases, there was a span of 13 bases. CDR3 residues: CASSFWGRPNTEAFF. CDR3 DNA: TGTGCCAGCAGCTTTTGGGGGCGGCCCAACACTGAAGCTTTCTTT.

The J gene is TRBJ1-2, the V gene TRBV6-6; D perhaps matches TRBD1 (6 bases). With 2 bases removed from V and 4 bases from J, the gap between germline ends came to 11 bases. This CDR3 is 14 amino acids long. CDR1 and CDR2 (germline): MNHNY, SVGAGI (reference sequence). Here the CDR3 DNA reads TGTGCCAGCAGTTACCCTACACAGGGCTATGGCTACACCTTC. It encodes CASSYPTQGYGYTF.

J is TRBJ2-7 and V is TRBV5-8; 7 positions agree with TRBD2. The V and J ends lost 0 bases and 9 bases, in that order; junction bases with no gene match: 3. Germline V gene sequence: CDR1 SGHTS, CDR2 YDEGEE. The length of the CDR3 is 12 residues. CDR3 sequence reads: CASSLGGGVQYF. The CDR3 DNA follows: TGTGCCAGCAGCTTGGGCGGGGGTGTGCAGTACTTC.

The rearrangement joins TRBV10-3 to TRBJ1-6; D unresolved. The CDR3 sequence is 12 residues long. The ends were cut back, 2 bases at V and 10 bases at J, with 6 bases in the middle. The germline V gene encodes CDR1 ENHRY and CDR2 SYGVKD. CDR3 nucleotides: TGTGCCATCAGTGAGCGGTTCTCACCCCTCCACTTT. This encodes CAISERFSPLHF.

The chain carries TRBV6-6 and TRBJ2-2; 7 nucleotides match TRBD1. V dropped 6 bases and J dropped 0; count of bases not matched to a gene: 1. From germline, CDR1 is MNHNY and CDR2 SVGAGI (reference sequence). The CDR3 covers 14 residues. The CDR3 DNA is TGTGCCAGCAGCCAGGGGGCGAACACCGGGGAGCTGTTTTTT. Protein: CASSQGANTGELFF.

This clone was observed a single time. This rearrangement joins TRBV19 to TRBJ2-7; tentative D call: TRBD2 (5 bases). V lost 3 bases, J lost 0 bases, and 12 bases lay in between. The CDR3 consists of 15 residues. CDR1 and CDR2 (germline): LNHDA, SQIVND (reference sequence). The CDR3 protein is CASSMDGIYSYEQYF. As DNA, the CDR3 is TGTGCCAGTAGTATGGACGGGATTTACTCCTACGAGCAGTACTTC.

The V and J genes are TRBV7-3 and TRBJ1-2; 7 positions agree with TRBD1. Germline CDR1 reads SGHTA; CDR2 reads FQGTGA. The CDR3 covers 15 residues. V was pared by 5 bases and J by 4 bases, with 10 bases of the junction left unmatched. The CDR3, as DNA: TGTGCCAGCAGCCCATACAGGGGCCTCGGCTATGGCTACACCTTC. Its protein is CASSPYRGLGYGYTF.

The chain recombines TRBV5-5 with TRBJ2-1; 10 bases match TRBD2. This CDR3 has 16 residues. V lost 1 base to trimming and J lost 2 bases; unmatched junction nucleotides: 3. Per the germline V gene, CDR1 is SGHKS and CDR2 is YYEKEE (reference sequence). The CDR3 protein is CASSLTSGETYNEQFF. DNA for the CDR3: TGTGCCAGCAGCTTGACTAGCGGGGAGACCTACAATGAGCAGTTCTTC.

V and J are TRBV19 and TRBJ1-2; TRBD1 aligns across 7 bases. V was clipped by 10 bases and J by 4 bases; unmatched bases: 9. The CDR3 has 13 amino acids. Germline V CDR1 and CDR2: LNHDA, SQIVND (reference sequence). CDR3 sequence (DNA): TGTGCCACCGGGAGGGGGCTCGGCTATGGCTACACCTTC. Its translation is CATGRGLGYGYTF.

The J gene is TRBJ2-7, the V gene TRBV5-8; tentatively, D is TRBD1 or TRBD2 (5 bases each). V dropped 6 bases and J dropped 3 bases, with 13 bases sitting between them. CDR1 and CDR2 (germline): SGHTS, YDEGEE. This CDR3 comprises 13 residues. The CDR3 spells CASTPGRDYEQYF. CDR3 sequence (DNA): TGTGCCAGCACTCCGGGACGGGACTACGAGCAGTACTTC.

This chain joins TRBV5-5 and TRBJ1-4, with TRBD1 as a possible D gene (5 bases). V was clipped by 2 bases and J by 6 bases, with 14 bases between them. The CDR3 length is 15 residues. The germline gives CDR1 SGHKS, CDR2 YYEKEE (reference sequence). The CDR3 DNA sequence: TGTGCCAGCAGCTTCATGTTAGGGGCGGATGAAAAACTGTTTTTT. Translated, it gives CASSFMLGADEKLFF.

The genes are TRBV2 and TRBJ2-4, with 10 bases that match TRBD2. The V segment lost 2 bases and the J segment 0 bases; nucleotides outside the gene matches: 7. CDR1 and CDR2 (germline): SNHLY, FYNNEI. This CDR3 has 18 amino acids. CDR3 nucleotide sequence: TGTGCCAGCAGTGAACTAGCGGGGGAACCACTAGCCAAAAACATTCAGTACTTC. It is translated as CASSELAGEPLAKNIQYF.

The chain's CDR3 is CASSGRDRGDTQYF. The CDR3 nucleotides are TGCGCCAGCAGCGGCCGGGACAGGGGAGATACGCAGTATTTT. The V gene is TRBV5-1, the J gene TRBJ2-3; 10 bases agree with TRBD1. The germline CDR1 and CDR2 sequences are SGHRS and YFSETQ. V lost 4 bases to trimming and J lost 5 bases; unmatched junction nucleotides: 4. The CDR3 length is 14 residues. Full variable domain (outside the CDR3, taken from reference TRBV5-1 and TRBJ2-3): KAGVTQTPRYLIKTRGQQVTLSCSPISGHRSVSWYQQTPGQGLQFLFEYFSETQRNKGNFPGRFSGRQFSNSRSEMNVSTLELGDSALYLCASSGRDRGDTQYFGPGTRLTVL.